A single sample gave rise to the 13 T cell receptor beta chains below, sequenced in a study of control samples from healthy donors and cancer patients. This table comes from immunoSEQ multiplex PCR, and its TCRdb copy is limited to in-frame clones, with some not included. This table holds roughly 76,000 clones, over 85% found once. The sequencing sample was made of PBMCs. The receptors originated from a woman aged 40-49 years with lung cancer.

This clone was counted a single time. This chain links TRBV7-6 with TRBJ2-7; D is possibly TRBD2 (6 bases). The CDR3 covers 15 residues. Trimming removed 5 bases from V and 3 bases from J, with 17 bases in between. Looked up from germline, CDR1 is SGHVS and CDR2 is FNYEAQ. In nucleotides, the CDR3 is TGTGCCAGCAGCCCAACGCCGGGGGAGTTCTACGAGCAGTACTTC. Protein: CASSPTPGEFYEQYF.

In its sample, this clone was seen once. CDR3 DNA: TGTGCCAGCTCCGGCCTCGTTTGGGAAAACAGGGTGGACCCTGCAACTAATGAAAAACTGTTTTTT. Amino acid sequence: CASSGLVWENRVDPATNEKLFF. This chain connects TRBV28 to TRBJ1-4; TRBD1 is a possible D gene (6 bases). The CDR3 runs 22 residues. V lost 8 bases, J lost 0 bases, and 34 bases lay in between. Looked up from germline, CDR1 is MDHEN and CDR2 is SYDVKM.

CDR3 nucleotide sequence: TGTGCCAGCAGCCCCCGGGGAGGGTCCTACGAGCAGTACTTC. The encoded protein is CASSPRGGSYEQYF. This rearrangement joins TRBV11-3 to TRBJ2-7; TRBD2 aligns across 7 bases. Trimming removed 5 bases from V and 1 base from J; junction bases left unmatched: 5. The CDR3 is made up of 14 amino acids. Germline CDR1 reads SGHNT; CDR2 reads YENEEA.

The V call is TRBV27, the J call TRBJ1-2; 10 bases are a match to TRBD1. CDR1 and CDR2 from the germline V gene are MNHEY and SMNVEV (reference sequence). V shed 5 bases, J shed 2 bases, and the junction held 2 bases outside the gene matches. CDR3 length: 14 amino acids. DNA for the CDR3: TGTGCCAGCAGTGCGGGACAGGGGAACTATGGCTACACCTTC. It codes for CASSAGQGNYGYTF.

The chain recombines TRBV6-5 with TRBJ2-7, with TRBD1 as a possible D gene (6 bases). Between the trimmed V and J ends, which lost 8 bases and 3 bases, there was a span of 11 bases. CDR3 length: 12 residues. Germline V gene sequence: CDR1 MNHEY, CDR2 SVGAGI. The CDR3 bases are TGTGCCAGCTCGGGACATAACTACGAGCAGTACTTC. This gives the protein CASSGHNYEQYF.

The genes are TRBV6-5 and TRBJ2-7; the match to TRBD2 covers 9 bases. This CDR3 comprises 12 residues. CDR1 is MNHEY, CDR2 SVGAGI, per germline. J gave up 4 bases and V 8 bases, and 3 bases lay outside the gene matches. In nucleotides, the CDR3 is TGTGCCAGCGCGCGGGGGGGGTACGAGCAGTACTTC. It encodes CASARGGYEQYF.

The chain is built from TRBV3-1 (or the pseudogene TRBV3-2) and TRBJ1-4, with 7 nucleotides matching TRBD1. The germline V gene encodes CDR1 LGHDT and CDR2 YNNKEL (reference sequence). With V trimmed by 4 bases and J by 5 bases, 10 bases remained unmatched. CDR3 length: 16 amino acids. The CDR3 DNA reads TGTGCCAGCAGCCTCTATGAAGGGGGCAGAAATGAAAAACTGTTTTTT. This codes for CASSLYEGGRNEKLFF.

This chain links TRBV15 with TRBJ1-3; no clear D. Trimming removed 8 bases from V and 0 bases from J, with 8 bases in between. This CDR3 region has 13 residues. In germline, CDR1 is LNHNV, CDR2 YYDKDF (reference sequence). Here the CDR3 DNA reads TGTGCCACCGAGCTTGGCTCTGGAAACACCATATATTTT. As protein: CATELGSGNTIYF.

The V and J genes are TRBV3-1 (or the pseudogene TRBV3-2) and TRBJ2-3, with D tentatively TRBD1 (5 bases). This CDR3 has 13 residues. Looked up from germline, CDR1 is LGHDT and CDR2 is YNNKEL (reference sequence). Trimming took off 2 bases at V and 6 bases at J, with 9 bases between the two ends. The CDR3 loop reads CASSQRGSDTQYF. CDR3 coding DNA: TGTGCCAGCAGCCAAAGGGGTTCGGATACGCAGTATTTT.

The chain couples TRBV7-9 to TRBJ1-1; perhaps TRBD1 as D (5 bases). Trimming took off 5 bases at V and 5 bases at J, with 27 bases between the two ends. Germline lookup yields CDR1 SEHNR and CDR2 FQNEAQ (reference sequence). The CDR3 sequence is 18 residues long. The DNA for the CDR3 is TGTGCCAGCAGCCTAGATTCAACTGCCAACCCACGGGGGACTGAAGCTTTCTTT. Its protein is CASSLDSTANPRGTEAFF.

The chain uses TRBV6-2 or TRBV6-3 and TRBJ1-2, with 8 positions matching TRBD1. The germline V gene encodes CDR1 MNHEY and CDR2 SVGEGT. CDR3 size: 15 residues. With 2 bases clipped from V and 3 bases from J, the junction kept 5 bases outside the gene matches. In DNA form, the CDR3 reads TGTGCCAGCAGTTACCCCGGACAGGGTTACTATGGCTACACCTTC. As protein: CASSYPGQGYYGYTF.

V and J are TRBV5-5 and TRBJ2-5; 13 bases fit TRBD2. The trim removed 4 bases at V and 3 bases at J, leaving 6 bases unmatched. The CDR3 contains 16 residues. Germline CDR1 SGHKS, CDR2 YYEKEE (reference sequence). The CDR3, as DNA: TGTGCCAGCAGCCCCATAACTAGCGGGGGGGAAGAGACCCAGTACTTC. It yields the protein CASSPITSGGEETQYF.

The chain combines TRBV19 with TRBJ2-1; TRBD2 might be the D (7 bases). Germline V gene sequence: CDR1 LNHDA, CDR2 SQIVND (reference sequence). V was clipped by 7 bases and J by 4 bases, with 14 bases between them. This CDR3 contains 14 residues. CDR3 coding DNA: TGTGCCAGTACTCTTGGGGGGGCGTACAATGAGCAGTTCTTC. Translation gives CASTLGGAYNEQFF.